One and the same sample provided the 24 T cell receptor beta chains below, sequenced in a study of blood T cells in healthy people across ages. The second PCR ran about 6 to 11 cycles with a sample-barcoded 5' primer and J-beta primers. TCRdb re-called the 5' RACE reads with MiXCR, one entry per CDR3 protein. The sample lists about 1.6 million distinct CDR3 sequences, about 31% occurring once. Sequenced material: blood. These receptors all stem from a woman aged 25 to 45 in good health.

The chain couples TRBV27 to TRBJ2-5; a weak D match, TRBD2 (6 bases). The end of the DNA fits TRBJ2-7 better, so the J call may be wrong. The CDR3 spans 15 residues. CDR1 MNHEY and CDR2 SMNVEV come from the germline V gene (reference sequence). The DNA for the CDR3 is TGTGCCAGCAAGATGGAGGGGAGAAGCCACTACGAGCAGTACTTC. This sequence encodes CASKMEGRSHYEQYF.

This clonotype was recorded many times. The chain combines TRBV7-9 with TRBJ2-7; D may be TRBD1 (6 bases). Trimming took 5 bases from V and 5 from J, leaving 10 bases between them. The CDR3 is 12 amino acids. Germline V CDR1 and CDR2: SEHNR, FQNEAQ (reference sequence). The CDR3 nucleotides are TGTGCCAGCAGCCCACAGGGCCACGAGCAGTACTTC. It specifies CASSPQGHEQYF. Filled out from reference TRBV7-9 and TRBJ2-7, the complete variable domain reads DTGVSQNPRHKITKRGQNVTFRCDPISEHNRLYWYRQTLGQGPEFLTYFQNEAQLEKSRLLSDRFSAERPKGSFSTLEIQRTEQGDSAMYLCASSPQGHEQYFGPGTRLTVT.

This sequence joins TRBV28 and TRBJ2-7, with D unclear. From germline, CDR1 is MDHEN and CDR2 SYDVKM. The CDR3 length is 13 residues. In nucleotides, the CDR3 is TGTGCTGTTCTAGGTACCAGCTCCTACGAGCAGTACTTC. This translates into CAVLGTSSYEQYF.

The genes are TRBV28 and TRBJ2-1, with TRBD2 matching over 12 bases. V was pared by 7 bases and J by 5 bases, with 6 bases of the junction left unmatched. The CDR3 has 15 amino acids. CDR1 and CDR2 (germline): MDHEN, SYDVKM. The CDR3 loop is CASTPGLAGHNEQFF. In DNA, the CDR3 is TGTGCCAGCACACCGGGACTAGCGGGCCACAATGAGCAGTTCTTC. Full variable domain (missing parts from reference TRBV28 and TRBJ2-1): DVKVTQSSRYLVKRTGEKVFLECVQDMDHENMFWYRQDPGLGLRLIYFSYDVKMKEKGDIPEGYSVSREKKERFSLILESASTNQTSMYLCASTPGLAGHNEQFFGPGTRLTVL.

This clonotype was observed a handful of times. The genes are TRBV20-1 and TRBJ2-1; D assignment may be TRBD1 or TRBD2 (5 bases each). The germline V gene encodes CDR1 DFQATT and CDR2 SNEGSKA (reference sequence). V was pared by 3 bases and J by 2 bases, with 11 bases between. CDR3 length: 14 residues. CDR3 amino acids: CSASGDQTYNEQFF. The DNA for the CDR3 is TGCAGTGCTAGCGGGGACCAGACCTACAATGAGCAGTTCTTC.

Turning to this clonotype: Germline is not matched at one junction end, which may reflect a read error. CDR3: CASSLASGGNSPLHF. In DNA, the CDR3 is TGTGCCAGCAGTTTAGCCTCAGGGGGAAATTCACCTCTCCACTTT. The chain uses TRBV27 and TRBJ1-6; the match to TRBD1 covers 7 bases. Germline CDR1 and CDR2: MNHEY and SMNVEV (reference sequence). The CDR3 length is 15 residues.

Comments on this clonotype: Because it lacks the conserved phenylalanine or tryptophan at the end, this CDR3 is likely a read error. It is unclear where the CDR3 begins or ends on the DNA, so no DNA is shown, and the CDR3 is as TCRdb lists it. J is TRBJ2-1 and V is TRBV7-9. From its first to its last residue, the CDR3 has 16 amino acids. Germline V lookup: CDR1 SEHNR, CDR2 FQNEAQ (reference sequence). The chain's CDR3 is CASIQQTGANGYTFGS.

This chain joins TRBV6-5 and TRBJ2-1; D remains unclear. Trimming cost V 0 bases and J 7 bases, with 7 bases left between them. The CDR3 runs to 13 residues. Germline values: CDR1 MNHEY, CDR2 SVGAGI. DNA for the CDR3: TGTGCCAGCAGTTACTCGCGCAGGAATGAGCAGTTCTTC. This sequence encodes CASSYSRRNEQFF.

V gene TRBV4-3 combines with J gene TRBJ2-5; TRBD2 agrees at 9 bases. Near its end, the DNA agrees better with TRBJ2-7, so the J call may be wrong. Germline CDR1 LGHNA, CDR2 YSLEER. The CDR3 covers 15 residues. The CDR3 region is CASSQDIAGDAEQYF. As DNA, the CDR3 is TGCGCCAGCAGCCAAGACATAGCGGGGGACGCCGAGCAGTACTTC.

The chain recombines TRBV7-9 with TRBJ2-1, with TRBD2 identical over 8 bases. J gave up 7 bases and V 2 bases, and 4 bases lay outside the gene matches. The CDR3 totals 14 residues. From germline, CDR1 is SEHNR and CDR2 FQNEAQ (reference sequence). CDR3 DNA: TGTGCCAGCAGCTTAATCGGGGGGGCTAATGAGCAGTTCTTC. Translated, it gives CASSLIGGANEQFF.

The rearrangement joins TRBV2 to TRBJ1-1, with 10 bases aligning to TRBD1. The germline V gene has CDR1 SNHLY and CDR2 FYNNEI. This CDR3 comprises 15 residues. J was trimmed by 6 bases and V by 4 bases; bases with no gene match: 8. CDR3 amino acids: CASSGDRGQSAEAFF. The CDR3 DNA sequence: TGTGCCAGCAGTGGGGACAGGGGTCAAAGCGCTGAAGCTTTCTTT. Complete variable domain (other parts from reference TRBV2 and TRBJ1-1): EPEVTQTPSHQVTQMGQEVILRCVPISNHLYFYWYRQILGQKVEFLVSFYNNEISEKSEIFDDQFSVERPDGSNFTLKIRSTKLEDSAMYFCASSGDRGQSAEAFFGQGTRLTVV.

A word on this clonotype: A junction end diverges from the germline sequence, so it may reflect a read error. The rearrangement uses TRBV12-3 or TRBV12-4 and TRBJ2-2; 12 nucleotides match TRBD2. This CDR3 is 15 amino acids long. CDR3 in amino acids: CASSLAGGPNGELFF. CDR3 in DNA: TGTGCCAGCAGTCTAGCGGGGGGGCCGAACGGGGAGCTGTTTTTT.

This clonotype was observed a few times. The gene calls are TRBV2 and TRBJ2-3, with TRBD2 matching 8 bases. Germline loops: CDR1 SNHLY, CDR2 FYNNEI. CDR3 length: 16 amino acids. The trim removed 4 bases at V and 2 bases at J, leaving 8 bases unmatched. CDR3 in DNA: TGTGCCAGCAGTGTGTGGACTAGCCTATTCACAGATACGCAGTATTTT. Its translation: CASSVWTSLFTDTQYF. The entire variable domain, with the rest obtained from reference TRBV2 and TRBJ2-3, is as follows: EPEVTQTPSHQVTQMGQEVILRCVPISNHLYFYWYRQILGQKVEFLVSFYNNEISEKSEIFDDQFSVERPDGSNFTLKIRSTKLEDSAMYFCASSVWTSLFTDTQYFGPGTRLTVL.

CDR3 DNA: TGTGCCAGCAGCCCATGGGCCGGGGGCGGCAATGAGCAGTTCTTC. Its protein is CASSPWAGGGNEQFF. The chain uses TRBV7-6 and TRBJ2-1; D may correspond to TRBD1 or TRBD2 (6 bases each). Germline V gives CDR1 SGHVS, CDR2 FNYEAQ. The CDR3 consists of 15 residues. V lost 5 bases, J lost 6 bases, and 17 bases lay in between.

The chain's CDR3 is CASSRSWDRIYNEQFF. The CDR3 nucleotides are TGTGCCAGCAGCCGGAGTTGGGACAGAATATACAATGAGCAGTTCTTC. The V and J genes are TRBV5-5 and TRBJ2-1; 7 nucleotides align to TRBD1. The V and J ends lost 4 bases and 4 bases, in that order; junction bases with no gene match: 11. Germline V CDR1 and CDR2: SGHKS, YYEKEE (reference sequence). This CDR3 is built from 16 residues.

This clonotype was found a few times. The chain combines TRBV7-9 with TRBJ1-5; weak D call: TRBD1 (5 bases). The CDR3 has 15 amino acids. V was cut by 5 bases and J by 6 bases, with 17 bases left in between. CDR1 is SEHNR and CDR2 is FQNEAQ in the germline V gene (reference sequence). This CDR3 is CASSGAAEGFQPQHF. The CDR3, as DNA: TGTGCCAGCAGCGGAGCGGCCGAGGGGTTTCAGCCCCAGCATTTT.

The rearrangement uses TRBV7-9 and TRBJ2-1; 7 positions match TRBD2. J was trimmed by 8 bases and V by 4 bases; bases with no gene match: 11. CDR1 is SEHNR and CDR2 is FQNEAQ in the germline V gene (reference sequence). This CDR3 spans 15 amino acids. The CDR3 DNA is TGTGCCAGCAGCTACCGTGGCGGGACTAAGGATGAGCAGTTCTTC. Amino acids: CASSYRGGTKDEQFF.

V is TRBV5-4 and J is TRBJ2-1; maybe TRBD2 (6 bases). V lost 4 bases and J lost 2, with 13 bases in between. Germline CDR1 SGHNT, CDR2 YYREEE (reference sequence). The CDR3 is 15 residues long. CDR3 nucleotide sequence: TGTGCCAGCAGCCGAAGCGGGTTCGCCTACAATGAGCAGTTCTTC. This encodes CASSRSGFAYNEQFF.

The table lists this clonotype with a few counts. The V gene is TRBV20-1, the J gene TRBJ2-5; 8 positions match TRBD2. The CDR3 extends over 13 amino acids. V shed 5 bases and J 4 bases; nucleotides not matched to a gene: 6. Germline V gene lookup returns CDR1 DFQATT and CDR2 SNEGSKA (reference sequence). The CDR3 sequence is CSALHSGVETQYF. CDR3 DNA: TGCAGTGCTCTTCATAGCGGGGTAGAGACCCAGTACTTC.

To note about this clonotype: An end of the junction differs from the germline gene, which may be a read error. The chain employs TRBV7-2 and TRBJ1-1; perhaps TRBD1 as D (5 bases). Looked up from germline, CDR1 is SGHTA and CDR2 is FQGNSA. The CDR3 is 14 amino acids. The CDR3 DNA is TGTGCCTGCAGCCGGGACTGGGGGACTCCTGAAGCTTTCTTT. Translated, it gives CACSRDWGTPEAFF.

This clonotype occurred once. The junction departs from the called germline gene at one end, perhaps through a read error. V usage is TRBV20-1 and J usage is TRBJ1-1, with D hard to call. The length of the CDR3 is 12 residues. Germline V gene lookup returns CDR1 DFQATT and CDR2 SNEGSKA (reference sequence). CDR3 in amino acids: CSARDSGTKAFF. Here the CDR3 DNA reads TGCAGTGCTAGAGATTCGGGCACTAAAGCTTTCTTT.

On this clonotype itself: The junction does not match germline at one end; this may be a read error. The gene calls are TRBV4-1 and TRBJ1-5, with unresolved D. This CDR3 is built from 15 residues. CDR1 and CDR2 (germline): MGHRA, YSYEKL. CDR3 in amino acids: CAGSQDALMGQPQHF. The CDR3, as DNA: TGCGCCGGCAGCCAAGATGCGCTTATGGGACAGCCCCAGCATTTT.

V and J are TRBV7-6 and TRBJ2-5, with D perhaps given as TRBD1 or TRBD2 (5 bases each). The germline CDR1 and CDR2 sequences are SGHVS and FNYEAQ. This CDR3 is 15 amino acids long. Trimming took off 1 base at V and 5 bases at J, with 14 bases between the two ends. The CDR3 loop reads CASSLEGQGGETQYF. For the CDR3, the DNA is TGTGCCAGCAGCTTAGAGGGGCAGGGCGGGGAGACCCAGTACTTC.

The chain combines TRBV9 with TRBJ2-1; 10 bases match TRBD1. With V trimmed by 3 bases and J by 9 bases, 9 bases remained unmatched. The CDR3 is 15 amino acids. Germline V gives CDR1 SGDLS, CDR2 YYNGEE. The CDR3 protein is CASSDRQGAAAEQFF. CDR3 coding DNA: TGTGCCAGCAGCGACCGACAGGGGGCTGCCGCTGAGCAGTTCTTC.